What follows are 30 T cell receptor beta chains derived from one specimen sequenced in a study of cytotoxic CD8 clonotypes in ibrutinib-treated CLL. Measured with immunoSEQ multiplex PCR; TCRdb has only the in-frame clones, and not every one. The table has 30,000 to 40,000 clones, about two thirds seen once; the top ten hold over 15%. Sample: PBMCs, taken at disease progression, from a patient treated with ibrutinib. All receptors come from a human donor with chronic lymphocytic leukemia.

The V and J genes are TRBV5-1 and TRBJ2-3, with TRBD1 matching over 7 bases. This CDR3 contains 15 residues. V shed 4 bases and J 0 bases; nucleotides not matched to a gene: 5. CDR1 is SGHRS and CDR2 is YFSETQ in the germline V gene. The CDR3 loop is CASSPGQSSTDTQYF. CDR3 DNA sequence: TGCGCCAGCAGCCCGGGACAGTCTAGCACAGATACGCAGTATTTT.

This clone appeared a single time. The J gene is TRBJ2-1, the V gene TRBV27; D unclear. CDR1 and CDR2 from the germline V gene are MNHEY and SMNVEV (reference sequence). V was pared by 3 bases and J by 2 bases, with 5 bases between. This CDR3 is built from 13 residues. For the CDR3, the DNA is TGTGCCAGCAGTTTTGGCGCCTACAATGAGCAGTTCTTC. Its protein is CASSFGAYNEQFF.

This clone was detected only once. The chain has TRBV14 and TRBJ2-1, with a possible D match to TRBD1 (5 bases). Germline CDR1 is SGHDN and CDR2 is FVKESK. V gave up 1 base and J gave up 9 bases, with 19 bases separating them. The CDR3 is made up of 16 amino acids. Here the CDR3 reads CASSQGWRQILGEQFF. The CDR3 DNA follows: TGTGCCAGCAGCCAAGGTTGGAGACAGATCCTTGGTGAGCAGTTCTTC. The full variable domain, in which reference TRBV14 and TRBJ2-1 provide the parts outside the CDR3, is EAGVTQFPSHSVIEKGQTVTLRCDPISGHDNLYWYRRVMGKEIKFLLHFVKESKQDESGMPNNRFLAERTGGTYSTLKVQPAELEDSGVYFCASSQGWRQILGEQFFGPGTRLTVL.

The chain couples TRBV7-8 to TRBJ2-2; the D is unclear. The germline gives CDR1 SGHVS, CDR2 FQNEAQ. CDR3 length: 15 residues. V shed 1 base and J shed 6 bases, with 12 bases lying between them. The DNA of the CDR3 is TGTGCCAGCAGCTTAGTGACACCGGGCGCCGGGGAGCTGTTTTTT. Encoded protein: CASSLVTPGAGELFF.

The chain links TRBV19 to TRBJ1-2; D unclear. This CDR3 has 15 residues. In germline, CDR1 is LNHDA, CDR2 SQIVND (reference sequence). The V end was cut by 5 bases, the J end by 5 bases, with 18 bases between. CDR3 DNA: TGTGCCAGTAGTCCCCTGCCCCCGGACCGGTATGGCTACACCTTC. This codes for CASSPLPPDRYGYTF.

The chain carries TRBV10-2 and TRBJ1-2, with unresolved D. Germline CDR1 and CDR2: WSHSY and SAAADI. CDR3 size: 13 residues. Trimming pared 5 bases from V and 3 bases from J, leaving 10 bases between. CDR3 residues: CASSTTGDYGYTF. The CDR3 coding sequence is TGCGCCAGCAGTACAACGGGAGACTATGGCTACACCTTC.

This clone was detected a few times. CDR3 region: CASRSLAGESYEQYF. The CDR3 region has the DNA TGCGCCAGCAGATCACTAGCGGGGGAATCCTACGAGCAGTACTTC. V usage is TRBV5-1 and J usage is TRBJ2-7, with TRBD2 identical over 11 bases. This CDR3 spans 15 amino acids. The ends lost 5 bases at V and 1 base at J; junction bases unmatched: 5. The V gene's germline CDR1 is SGHRS and CDR2 YFSETQ.

Here the CDR3 reads CASRERQHTEAFF. As DNA, the CDR3 is TGTGCCAGCAGGGAGAGACAGCACACTGAAGCTTTCTTT. The chain has TRBV2 and TRBJ1-1; perhaps TRBD1 as D (5 bases). CDR3 size: 13 residues. Germline values: CDR1 SNHLY, CDR2 FYNNEI. Deletions cut 6 bases from V and 3 bases from J, with 11 bases between. Full variable domain (outside the CDR3, taken from reference TRBV2 and TRBJ1-1): EPEVTQTPSHQVTQMGQEVILRCVPISNHLYFYWYRQILGQKVEFLVSFYNNEISEKSEIFDDQFSVERPDGSNFTLKIRSTKLEDSAMYFCASRERQHTEAFFGQGTRLTVV.

In DNA, the CDR3 is TGTGCCACCAGTCCTCAGGGGGCAGAATCCTACGAGCAGTACTTC. Amino acids: CATSPQGAESYEQYF. The chain uses TRBV15 and TRBJ2-7, with 8 bases aligning to TRBD1. The germline V gene encodes CDR1 LNHNV and CDR2 YYDKDF (reference sequence). The CDR3 runs to 15 residues. Unmatched junction bases numbered 8, after V lost 6 bases and J lost 1 base.

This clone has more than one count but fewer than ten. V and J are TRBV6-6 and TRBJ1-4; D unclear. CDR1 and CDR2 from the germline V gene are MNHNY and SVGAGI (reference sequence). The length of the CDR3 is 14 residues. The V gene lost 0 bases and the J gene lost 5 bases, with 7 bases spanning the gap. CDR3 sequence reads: CASSYSRVNEKLFF. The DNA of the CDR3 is TGTGCCAGCAGTTACTCCCGGGTAAATGAAAAACTGTTTTTT.

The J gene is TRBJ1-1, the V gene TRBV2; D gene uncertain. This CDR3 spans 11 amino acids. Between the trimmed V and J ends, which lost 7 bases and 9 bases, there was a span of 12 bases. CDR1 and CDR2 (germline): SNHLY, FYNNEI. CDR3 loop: CASTQEQKAFF. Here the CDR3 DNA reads TGTGCCAGCACCCAGGAACAGAAAGCTTTCTTT.

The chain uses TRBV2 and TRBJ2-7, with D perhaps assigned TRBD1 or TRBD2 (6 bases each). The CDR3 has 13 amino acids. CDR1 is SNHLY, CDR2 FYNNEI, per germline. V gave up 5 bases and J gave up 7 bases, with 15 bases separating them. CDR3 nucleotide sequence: TGTGCCAGCAGTCGGGACGTAGGGGGGGAGCAGTACTTC. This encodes CASSRDVGGEQYF.

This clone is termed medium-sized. The CDR3, as DNA: TGTGCCAGCAGTGCTGGCCTCAACACCTATGGCTACACCTTC. Protein product: CASSAGLNTYGYTF. J is TRBJ1-2 and V is TRBV9, with D uncertain. CDR1 is SGDLS and CDR2 is YYNGEE in the germline V gene. Deletions cut 5 bases from V and 4 bases from J, with 15 bases between. The CDR3 is made up of 14 amino acids.

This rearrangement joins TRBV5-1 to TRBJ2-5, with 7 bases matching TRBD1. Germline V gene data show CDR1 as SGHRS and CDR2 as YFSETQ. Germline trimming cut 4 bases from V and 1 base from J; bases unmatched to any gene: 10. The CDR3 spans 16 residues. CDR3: CASSVGLGTAQETQYF. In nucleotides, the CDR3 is TGCGCCAGCAGCGTGGGCCTCGGGACAGCCCAAGAGACCCAGTACTTC.

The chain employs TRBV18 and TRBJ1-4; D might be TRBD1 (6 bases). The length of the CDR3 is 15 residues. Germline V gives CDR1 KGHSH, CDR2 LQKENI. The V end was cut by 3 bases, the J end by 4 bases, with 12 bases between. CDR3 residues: CASSPPGGLNEKLFF. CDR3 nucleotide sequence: TGTGCCAGCTCACCCCCGGGGGGCCTTAATGAAAAACTGTTTTTT. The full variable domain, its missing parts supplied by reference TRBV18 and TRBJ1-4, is NAGVMQNPRHLVRRRGQEARLRCSPMKGHSHVYWYRQLPEEGLKFMVYLQKENIIDESGMPKERFSAEFPKEGPSILRIQQVVRGDSAAYFCASSPPGGLNEKLFFGSGTQLSVL.

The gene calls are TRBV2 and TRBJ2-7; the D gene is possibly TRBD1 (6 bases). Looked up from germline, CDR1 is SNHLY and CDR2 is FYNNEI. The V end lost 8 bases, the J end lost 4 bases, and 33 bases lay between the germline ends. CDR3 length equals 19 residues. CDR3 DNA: TGTGCCAGCGGTAGTGTATTCCCTTTTCTACAGGGTGCCCAATACGAGCAGTACTTC. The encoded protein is CASGSVFPFLQGAQYEQYF.

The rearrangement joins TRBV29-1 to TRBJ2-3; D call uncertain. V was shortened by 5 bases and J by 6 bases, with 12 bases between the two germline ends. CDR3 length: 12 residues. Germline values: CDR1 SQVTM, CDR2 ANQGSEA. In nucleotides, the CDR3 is TGCAGCGTTTCGGCTGGGCGGGATACGCAGTATTTT. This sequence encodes CSVSAGRDTQYF.

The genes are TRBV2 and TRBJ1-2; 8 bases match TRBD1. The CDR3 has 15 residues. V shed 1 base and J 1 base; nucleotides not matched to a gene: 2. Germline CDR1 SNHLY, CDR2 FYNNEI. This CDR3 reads CASSEGTGNNYGYTF. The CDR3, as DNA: TGTGCCAGCAGTGAAGGGACAGGGAATAACTATGGCTACACCTTC.

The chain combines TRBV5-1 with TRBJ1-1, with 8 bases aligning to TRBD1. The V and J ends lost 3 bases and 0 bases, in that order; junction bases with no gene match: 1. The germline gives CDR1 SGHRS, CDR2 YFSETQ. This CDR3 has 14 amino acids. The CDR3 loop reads CASSWTGMNTEAFF. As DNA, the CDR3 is TGCGCCAGCAGCTGGACAGGGATGAACACTGAAGCTTTCTTT.

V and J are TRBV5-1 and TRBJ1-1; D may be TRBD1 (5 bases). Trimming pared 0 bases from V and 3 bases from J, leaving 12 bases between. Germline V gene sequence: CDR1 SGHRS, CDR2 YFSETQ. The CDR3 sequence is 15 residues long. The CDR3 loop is CASSLGARADTEAFF. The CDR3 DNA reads TGCGCCAGCAGCTTGGGAGCCAGGGCCGACACTGAAGCTTTCTTT.

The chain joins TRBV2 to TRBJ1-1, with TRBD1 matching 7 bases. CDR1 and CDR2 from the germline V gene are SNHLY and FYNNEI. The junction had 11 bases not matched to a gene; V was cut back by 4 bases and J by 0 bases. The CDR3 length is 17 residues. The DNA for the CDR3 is TGTGCCAGCAGTGGACAGGGAGGGGTCACCATGAACACTGAAGCTTTCTTT. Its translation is CASSGQGGVTMNTEAFF.

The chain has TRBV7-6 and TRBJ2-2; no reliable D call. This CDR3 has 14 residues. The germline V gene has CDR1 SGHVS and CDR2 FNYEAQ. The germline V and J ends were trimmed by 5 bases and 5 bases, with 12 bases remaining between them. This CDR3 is CASSPREVTGELFF. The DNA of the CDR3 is TGTGCCAGCAGCCCACGAGAGGTTACCGGGGAGCTGTTTTTT. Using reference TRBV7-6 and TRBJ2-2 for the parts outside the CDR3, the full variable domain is GAGVSQSPRYKVTKRGQDVALRCDPISGHVSLYWYRQALGQGPEFLTYFNYEAQQDKSGLPNDRFSAERPEGSISTLTIQRTEQRDSAMYRCASSPREVTGELFFGEGSRLTVL.

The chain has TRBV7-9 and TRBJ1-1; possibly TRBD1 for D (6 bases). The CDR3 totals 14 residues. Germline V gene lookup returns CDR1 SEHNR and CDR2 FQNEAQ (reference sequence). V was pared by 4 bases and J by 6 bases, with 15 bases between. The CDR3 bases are TGTGCCAGCAGCTCCCTGGTCAGGGGAGCTGAAGCTTTCTTT. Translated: CASSSLVRGAEAFF.

The CDR3 here is CAISARQGGVADTQYF. In DNA, the CDR3 is TGTGCCATCAGTGCTAGACAGGGTGGGGTGGCAGATACGCAGTATTTT. The rearrangement uses TRBV10-3 and TRBJ2-3, with TRBD1 identical over 7 bases. CDR3 length equals 16 residues. V was clipped by 4 bases and J by 4 bases; unmatched bases: 11. Germline CDR1 is ENHRY and CDR2 is SYGVKD.

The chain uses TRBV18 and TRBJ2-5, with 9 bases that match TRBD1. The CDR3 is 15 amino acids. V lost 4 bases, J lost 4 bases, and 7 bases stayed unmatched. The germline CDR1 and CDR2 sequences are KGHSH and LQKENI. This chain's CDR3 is CASSRTGVPGETQYF. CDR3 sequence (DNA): TGTGCCAGCTCACGGACAGGGGTGCCGGGAGAGACCCAGTACTTC.

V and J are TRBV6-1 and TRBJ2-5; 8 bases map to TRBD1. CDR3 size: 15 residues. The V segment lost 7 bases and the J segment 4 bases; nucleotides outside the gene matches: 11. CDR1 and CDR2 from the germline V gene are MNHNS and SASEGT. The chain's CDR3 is CASTHGGQGLETQYF. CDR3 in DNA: TGTGCCAGCACCCACGGAGGACAGGGATTAGAGACCCAGTACTTC.

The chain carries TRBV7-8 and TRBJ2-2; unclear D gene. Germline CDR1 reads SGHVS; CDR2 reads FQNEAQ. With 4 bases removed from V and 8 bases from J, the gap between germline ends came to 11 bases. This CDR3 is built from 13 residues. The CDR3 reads CASSSRITGELFF. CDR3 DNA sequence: TGTGCCAGCAGCTCCCGGATTACGGGGGAGCTGTTTTTT.

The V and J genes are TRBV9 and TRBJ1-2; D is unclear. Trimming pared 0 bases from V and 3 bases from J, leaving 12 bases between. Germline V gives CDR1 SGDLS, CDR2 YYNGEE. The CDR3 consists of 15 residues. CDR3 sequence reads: CASSVVPDADYGYTF. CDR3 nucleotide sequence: TGTGCCAGCAGCGTAGTTCCAGACGCAGACTATGGCTACACCTTC.

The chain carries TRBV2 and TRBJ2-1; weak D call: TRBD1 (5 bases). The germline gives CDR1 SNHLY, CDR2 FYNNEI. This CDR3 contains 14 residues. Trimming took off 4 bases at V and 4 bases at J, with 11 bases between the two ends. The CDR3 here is CASSVEGAYNEQFF. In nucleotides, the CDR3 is TGTGCCAGCAGTGTGGAAGGGGCGTACAATGAGCAGTTCTTC.

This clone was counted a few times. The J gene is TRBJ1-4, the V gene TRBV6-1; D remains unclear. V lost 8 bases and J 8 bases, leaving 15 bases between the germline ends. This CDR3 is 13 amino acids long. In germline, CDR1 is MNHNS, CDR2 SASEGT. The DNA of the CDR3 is TGTGCCAGCGAATCCCTTATGCGGGAAAAACTGTTTTTT. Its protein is CASESLMREKLFF.